This record concerns one T cell receptor beta chain sequence. V gave up 5 bases and J gave up 5 bases, with 12 bases separating them. This CDR3 spans 13 amino acids. The germline V gene encodes CDR1 SGHVS and CDR2 FQNEAQ. Some clones are missing from TCRdb's copy, which holds only in-frame ones; the method was immunoSEQ multiplex PCR. The data show hundreds of thousands of clones, with 90% seen just once and over 9% held by the top ten. The record originates from a study of Ad26.COV2.S vaccination and SARS-CoV-2 variants. The sample's treatment: about 20 received Ad26.COV2.S at low or high dose, single or two shots; roughly five received placebo; per-sample allocation not given. The samples date from day 63 after the first vaccine or placebo injection.

The source was peripheral blood, collected in a trial of Ad26.COV2.S vaccine versus placebo. V usage is TRBV7-8 and J usage is TRBJ2-5, with unresolved D. This receptor was identified in a person aged 18-65 years who received the Ad26.COV2.S COVID-19 vaccine or a placebo. The CDR3 sequence is CASSRSGRETQYF. The DNA of the CDR3 is TGTGCCAGCAGCCGTTCAGGTCGGGAGACCCAGTACTTC.